Following are 17 T cell receptor beta chains from one sample sequenced in a study of blood T cell repertoires in COVID-19. Repertoires were generated with immunoSEQ multiplex PCR, while TCRdb's copy carries only in-frame clones and drops some. The table includes 330,000 or so clones, roughly 88% detected once. Sequenced material: PBMCs or T cells enriched from blood (not recorded which). The receptors here all came from a man under 40 who had recovered from COVID-19.

The CDR3 DNA follows: TGTGCCACCCGGACAGGGGCAGATACGCAGTATTTT. Protein sequence: CATRTGADTQYF. The rearrangement joins TRBV6-5 to TRBJ2-3, with 9 nucleotides matching TRBD1. V was clipped by 10 bases and J by 4 bases; unmatched bases: 3. Germline V gene lookup returns CDR1 MNHEY and CDR2 SVGAGI. The CDR3 has 12 residues.

The chain recombines TRBV27 with TRBJ2-7, with 9 bases matching TRBD1. The CDR3 runs to 15 residues. The trim removed 4 bases at V and 6 bases at J, leaving 10 bases unmatched. Germline CDR1 reads MNHEY; CDR2 reads SMNVEV (reference sequence). This CDR3 reads CASSSPGTGRFEQYF. In DNA, the CDR3 is TGTGCCAGCAGTTCCCCCGGGACAGGGCGTTTCGAGCAGTACTTC.

V gene TRBV18 combines with J gene TRBJ1-2, with 7 bases lining up with TRBD1. The CDR3 contains 15 residues. Germline assignment: CDR1 KGHSH and CDR2 LQKENI. The V and J ends lost 2 bases and 4 bases, in that order; junction bases with no gene match: 7. The CDR3 DNA reads as TGTGCCAGCTCACCAACCGAGAACAGGGGCTATGGCTACACCTTC. It codes for CASSPTENRGYGYTF. Full variable domain (missing parts from reference TRBV18 and TRBJ1-2): NAGVMQNPRHLVRRRGQEARLRCSPMKGHSHVYWYRQLPEEGLKFMVYLQKENIIDESGMPKERFSAEFPKEGPSILRIQQVVRGDSAAYFCASSPTENRGYGYTFGSGTRLTVV.

DNA of the CDR3: TGCAGCGTTGCTAGGGACAGGGCTCAGCCCCAGCATTTT. Residues: CSVARDRAQPQHF. The chain recombines TRBV29-1 with TRBJ1-5; 9 bases line up with TRBD1. The CDR3 contains 13 residues. Germline V gene lookup returns CDR1 SQVTM and CDR2 ANQGSEA. Unmatched junction bases numbered 4, after V lost 4 bases and J lost 6 bases.

The chain recombines TRBV5-1 with TRBJ1-5, with D tentatively TRBD1 (5 bases). The CDR3 has 14 residues. The germline V gene has CDR1 SGHRS and CDR2 YFSETQ. Trimming pared 0 bases from V and 7 bases from J, leaving 11 bases between. In nucleotides, the CDR3 is TGCGCCAGCAGCTTGGCAGGGAGGAACCAGCCCCAGCATTTT. Translation: CASSLAGRNQPQHF.

The chain is built from TRBV24-1 and TRBJ2-4; TRBD2 agrees at 9 bases. The CDR3 sequence is 19 residues long. Germline V gene data show CDR1 as KGHDR and CDR2 as SFDVKD. The V gene end was trimmed by 1 base and the J gene end by 3 bases; junction bases not matched to a gene: 12. CDR3 region: CATSDFEAGGRPFKNIQYF. CDR3 DNA sequence: TGTGCCACCAGTGATTTCGAGGCGGGGGGGCGACCTTTCAAAAACATTCAGTACTTC.

The V and J genes are TRBV6-5 and TRBJ1-3; possible D gene TRBD1, 6 bases. The V gene's germline CDR1 is MNHEY and CDR2 SVGAGI. The CDR3 is made up of 15 amino acids. The V end lost 5 bases, the J end lost 0 bases, and 11 bases lay between the germline ends. Written as DNA, the CDR3 is TGTGCCAGCAGTACGGACAGCCGCTCTGGAAACACCATATATTTT. Translated, it gives CASSTDSRSGNTIYF.

This rearrangement joins TRBV27 to TRBJ1-1; tentatively, D is TRBD1 (5 bases). The V gene's germline CDR1 is MNHEY and CDR2 SMNVEV (reference sequence). CDR3 length: 14 residues. The V gene lost 7 bases and the J gene lost 0 bases, with 12 bases spanning the gap. The CDR3 DNA is TGTGCCAGCATCTCGACAGCTGTGAACACTGAAGCTTTCTTT. Its protein product is CASISTAVNTEAFF.

The chain employs TRBV28 and TRBJ1-5; maybe TRBD1 (6 bases). Trimming pared 5 bases from V and 2 bases from J, leaving 13 bases between. Germline lookup yields CDR1 MDHEN and CDR2 SYDVKM. CDR3 length equals 15 residues. Here the CDR3 DNA reads TGTGCCAGCAGTCCCAGGGGCAGGGGCAATCAGCCCCAGCATTTT. This codes for CASSPRGRGNQPQHF.

The CDR3: CASTSGVVGGNTIYF. Here the CDR3 DNA reads TGTGCCAGCACCAGCGGGGTGGTGGGTGGAAACACCATATATTTT. The V call is TRBV28, the J call TRBJ1-3; D gene unclear. Trimming cost V 7 bases and J 3 bases, with 16 bases left between them. CDR3 length: 15 residues. Per the germline V gene, CDR1 is MDHEN and CDR2 is SYDVKM.

The chain recombines TRBV19 with TRBJ1-4; 9 bases are shared with TRBD1. The germline gives CDR1 LNHDA, CDR2 SQIVND (reference sequence). This CDR3 spans 14 amino acids. J gave up 10 bases and V 4 bases, and 7 bases lay outside the gene matches. This CDR3 is CASSTAGQGGKLFF. The CDR3 bases are TGTGCCAGTAGTACGGCGGGACAGGGTGGAAAACTGTTTTTT. Filled out from reference TRBV19 and TRBJ1-4, the complete variable domain reads DGGITQSPKYLFRKEGQNVTLSCEQNLNHDAMYWYRQDPGQGLRLIYYSQIVNDFQKGDIAEGYSVSREKKESFPLTVTSAQKNPTAFYLCASSTAGQGGKLFFGSGTQLSVL.

The chain is built from TRBV7-8 and TRBJ1-1, with 7 nucleotides matching TRBD1. This CDR3 contains 14 residues. V lost 4 bases and J lost 2; bases outside the gene matches: 4. Germline V gives CDR1 SGHVS, CDR2 FQNEAQ. This chain's CDR3 is CASSWDSINTEAFF. DNA of the CDR3: TGTGCCAGCAGCTGGGACAGCATAAACACTGAAGCTTTCTTT.

The chain combines TRBV5-4 with TRBJ2-1, with TRBD2 identical over 7 bases. Germline loops: CDR1 SGHNT, CDR2 YYREEE (reference sequence). The CDR3 is made up of 12 amino acids. J gave up 14 bases and V 0 bases, and 5 bases lay outside the gene matches. The CDR3 coding sequence is TGTGCCAGCAGCTTGGGGGCTGGGGGGGAGTTCTTC. This gives the protein CASSLGAGGEFF. Based on the CDR3 plus reference TRBV5-4 and TRBJ2-1, the full variable domain is ETGVTQSPTHLIKTRGQQVTLRCSSQSGHNTVSWYQQALGQGPQFIFQYYREEENGRGNFPPRFSGLQFPNYSSELNVNALELDDSALYLCASSLGAGGEFFGPGTRLTVL.

There are a few counts of this clone. The V gene is TRBV10-3, the J gene TRBJ1-2, with 9 nucleotides matching TRBD1. The CDR3 loop spans 14 amino acids. V shed 4 bases, J shed 6 bases, and the junction held 6 bases outside the gene matches. Germline V gene lookup returns CDR1 ENHRY and CDR2 SYGVKD. The CDR3: CAISAITGGDGYTF. CDR3 nucleotide sequence: TGTGCCATCAGTGCCATTACAGGGGGCGATGGCTACACCTTC.

The genes are TRBV12-3 or TRBV12-4 and TRBJ1-6; D is unresolved. The CDR3 runs 13 residues. V was cut by 3 bases and J by 11 bases, with 11 bases left in between. The CDR3 DNA is TGTGCCAGCAGTTTGGGTACAGTGGCACCCCTCCACTTT. It codes for CASSLGTVAPLHF.

The V gene is TRBV19, the J gene TRBJ2-4; 8 positions agree with TRBD1. The CDR3 extends over 15 amino acids. Germline V gene sequence: CDR1 LNHDA, CDR2 SQIVND (reference sequence). The ends lost 9 bases at V and 1 base at J; junction bases unmatched: 8. Written as DNA, the CDR3 is TGTGCCAGCACGTCAGGGGGCGTTGCCAAAAACATTCAGTACTTC. This codes for CASTSGGVAKNIQYF.

The rearrangement uses TRBV2 and TRBJ1-2; TRBD1 is a possible D gene (5 bases). The CDR3 spans 12 residues. The V gene lost 4 bases and the J gene lost 8 bases, with 11 bases spanning the gap. Germline V gives CDR1 SNHLY, CDR2 FYNNEI. The CDR3 region has the DNA TGTGCCAGCAGTGGGGCAGGGTTCGGCTACACCTTC. It codes for CASSGAGFGYTF.